This T cell receptor (beta chain) emerged from a study of OX40 agonist ivuxolimab in advanced cancers. The wider study: Patients took ivuxolimab, an agonistic anti-OX40 (CD134) antibody. Broader study findings: The specificity for antigen of the expanded peripheral T cells was not determined.

For this clone: Its antigen is undetermined.

Sequencing used immunoSEQ multiplex PCR; TCRdb keeps in-frame clones, though not all of them. The sample has tens of thousands of clones; over 80% are singletons. The sequence was collected from an adult with an advanced solid tumor such as melanoma, head and neck, liver or kidney cancer. Sequencing was performed on CD4+ or CD8+ T cells sorted from blood, taken in a trial of the OX40 agonist ivuxolimab.

The CDR3 sequence: CATSRDGRAQQFF. Written as DNA, the CDR3 is TGTGCCACCAGCAGAGATGGGAGGGCCCAGCAGTTCTTC. The genes are TRBV15 and TRBJ2-1; 7 bases are shared with TRBD2. The CDR3 is 13 amino acids. Trimming at V came to 0 bases and at J to 11 bases, leaving 4 bases not matched to a gene. Germline loops: CDR1 LNHNV, CDR2 YYDKDF (reference sequence).